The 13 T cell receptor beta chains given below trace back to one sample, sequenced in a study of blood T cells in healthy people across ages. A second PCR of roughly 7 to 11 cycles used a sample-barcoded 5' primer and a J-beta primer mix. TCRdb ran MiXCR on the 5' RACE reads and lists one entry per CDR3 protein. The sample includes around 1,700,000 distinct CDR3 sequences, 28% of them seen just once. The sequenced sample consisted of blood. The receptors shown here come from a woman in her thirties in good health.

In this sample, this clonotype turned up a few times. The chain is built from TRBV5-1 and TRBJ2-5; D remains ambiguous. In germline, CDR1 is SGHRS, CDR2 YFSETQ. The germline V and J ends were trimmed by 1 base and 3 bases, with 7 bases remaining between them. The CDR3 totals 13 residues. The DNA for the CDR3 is TGCGCCAGCAGCTTGCAACCGGAAGAGACCCAGTACTTC. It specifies CASSLQPEETQYF.

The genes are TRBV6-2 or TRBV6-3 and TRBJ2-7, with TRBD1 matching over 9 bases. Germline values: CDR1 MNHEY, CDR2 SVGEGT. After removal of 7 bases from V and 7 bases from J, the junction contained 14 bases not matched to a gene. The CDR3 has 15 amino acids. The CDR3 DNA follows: TGTGCCAGCATCAAGCGGGACAGGGAGGACAATGAGCAGTACTTC. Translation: CASIKRDREDNEQYF.

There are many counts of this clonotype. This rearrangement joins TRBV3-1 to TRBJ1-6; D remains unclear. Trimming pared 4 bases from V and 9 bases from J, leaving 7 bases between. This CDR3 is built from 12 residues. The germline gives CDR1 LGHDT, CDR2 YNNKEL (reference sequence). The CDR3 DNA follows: TGTGCCAGCAGCCTAAGGGTTTCACCCCTCCACTTT. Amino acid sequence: CASSLRVSPLHF.

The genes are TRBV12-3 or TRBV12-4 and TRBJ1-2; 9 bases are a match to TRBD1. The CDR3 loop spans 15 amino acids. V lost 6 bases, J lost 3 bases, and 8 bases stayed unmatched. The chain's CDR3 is CASSRPGQGYYGYTF. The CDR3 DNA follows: TGTGCCAGCAGCCGGCCGGGACAGGGTTACTATGGCTACACCTTC.

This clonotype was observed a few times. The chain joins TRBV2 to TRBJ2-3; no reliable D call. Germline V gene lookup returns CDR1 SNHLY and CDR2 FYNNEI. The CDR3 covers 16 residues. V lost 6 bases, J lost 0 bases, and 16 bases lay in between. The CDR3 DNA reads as TGTGCCAGCAGGATCTTGAGGAAGGCTAGCACAGATACGCAGTATTTT. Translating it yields CASRILRKASTDTQYF.

DNA of the CDR3: TGTGCCAGCAGCTGGGGACTAGCGGGAGTAACAGATACGCAGTATTTT. Translated: CASSWGLAGVTDTQYF. This chain connects TRBV5-6 to TRBJ2-3; 14 bases line up with TRBD2. The length of the CDR3 is 16 residues. From germline, CDR1 is SGHDT and CDR2 YYEEEE. Losses at the gene ends were 3 bases for V and 3 bases for J; bases not matched to a gene: 3.

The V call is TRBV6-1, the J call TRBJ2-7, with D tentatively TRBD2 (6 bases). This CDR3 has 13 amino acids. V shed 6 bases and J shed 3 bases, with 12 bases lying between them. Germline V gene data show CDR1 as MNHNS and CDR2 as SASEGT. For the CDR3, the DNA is TGTGCCAGCAGCTGGGGGGAGGTCTACGAGCAGTACTTC. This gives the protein CASSWGEVYEQYF.

The CDR3 protein is CSARSRDRYSPNPVGQFF. The CDR3 coding sequence is TGCAGTGCTAGATCCAGGGACAGGTATTCCCCTAATCCGGTCGGGCAGTTCTTC. The chain is built from TRBV20-1 and TRBJ2-1; the match to TRBD1 covers 8 bases. The CDR3 covers 18 residues. The germline V gene encodes CDR1 DFQATT and CDR2 SNEGSKA (reference sequence). V lost 2 bases, J lost 12 bases, and 24 bases stayed unmatched.

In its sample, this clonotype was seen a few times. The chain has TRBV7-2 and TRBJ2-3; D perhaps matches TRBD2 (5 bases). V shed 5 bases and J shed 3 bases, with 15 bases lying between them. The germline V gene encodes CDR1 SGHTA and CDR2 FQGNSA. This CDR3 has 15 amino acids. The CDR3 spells CASSRRWVGTDTQYF. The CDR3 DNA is TGTGCCAGCAGCCGGAGGTGGGTGGGGACAGATACGCAGTATTTT.

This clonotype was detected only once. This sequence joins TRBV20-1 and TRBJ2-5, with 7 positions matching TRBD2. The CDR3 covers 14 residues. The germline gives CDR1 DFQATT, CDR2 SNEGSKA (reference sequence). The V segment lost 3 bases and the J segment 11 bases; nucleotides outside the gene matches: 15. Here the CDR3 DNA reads TGCAGTGCTAGGTGGCGGGGGAGTTACAATGAGCAGTACTTC. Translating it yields CSARWRGSYNEQYF.

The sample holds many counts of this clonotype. DNA for the CDR3: TGCAGCGTTGAGACAGGTCCCTACGAGCAGTACTTC. This codes for CSVETGPYEQYF. The chain uses TRBV29-1 and TRBJ2-7, with D maybe TRBD1 (6 bases). The V end was cut by 3 bases, the J end by 2 bases, with 8 bases between. This CDR3 is built from 12 residues. Germline V lookup: CDR1 SQVTM, CDR2 ANQGSEA.

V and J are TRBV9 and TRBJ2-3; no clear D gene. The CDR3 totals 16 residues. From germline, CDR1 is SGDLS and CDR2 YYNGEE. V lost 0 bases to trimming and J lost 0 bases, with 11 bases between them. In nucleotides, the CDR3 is TGTGCCAGCAGCGTAGGGGATTTTATTAGCACAGATACGCAGTATTTT. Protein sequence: CASSVGDFISTDTQYF.

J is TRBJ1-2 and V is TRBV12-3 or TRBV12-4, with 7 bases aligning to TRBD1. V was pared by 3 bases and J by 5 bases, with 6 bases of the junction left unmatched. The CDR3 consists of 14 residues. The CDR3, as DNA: TGTGCCAGCAGTTTCGGGACAGACACTTATGGCTACACCTTC. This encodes CASSFGTDTYGYTF.